This is a list of T cell receptor beta chains from one sample in a study of T cell responses to AZD1222 COVID-19 vaccine. TCRdb keeps only in-frame clones here, not all; method: immunoSEQ multiplex PCR. The sample contains roughly 120,000 clones, roughly 89% of which appear only once. Sequenced here: peripheral blood, sampled on day 0 of AZD1222 vaccination. These receptors came from an adult in good health. Both conserved end residues are part of each CDR3. The D gene is left open where the match is weak. Rows may omit the clone size; those that give it use once, few, many or a size class.

v_call: TRBV25-1
d_call: .
clone_size: once
j_call: TRBJ2-6
cdr3_nt: TGTGCCAGCAGTTTAGGATCTGGGGCCAACGTCCTGACTTTC
cdr3_aa: CASSLGSGANVLTF

v_call: TRBV12-3/TRBV12-4
d_call: .
clone_size: .
j_call: TRBJ2-5
cdr3_nt: TGTGCCAGCAGTACTGCAGGGACCCAGTACTTC
cdr3_aa: CASSTAGTQYF

v_call: TRBV9
d_call: TRBD1
clone_size: .
j_call: TRBJ1-2
cdr3_nt: TGTGCCAGCAGCGTCAGACAGACAGGGAAGGAGGGCTACACCTTC
cdr3_aa: CASSVRQTGKEGYTF

v_call: TRBV7-9
d_call: .
clone_size: .
j_call: TRBJ1-2
cdr3_nt: TGTGCCAGCAGCTCAGATCATTCCTATGGCTACACCTTC
cdr3_aa: CASSSDHSYGYTF

v_call: TRBV5-1
d_call: .
clone_size: .
j_call: TRBJ2-5
cdr3_nt: TGCGCCAGCAGCTTAACTGCCGGGGGAGGTGAGACCCAGTACTTC
cdr3_aa: CASSLTAGGGETQYF

v_call: TRBV9
d_call: .
clone_size: .
j_call: TRBJ1-2
cdr3_nt: TGTGCCAGCAGCGTCGGGGGCGACTATGGCTACACCTTC
cdr3_aa: CASSVGGDYGYTF

v_call: TRBV6-5
d_call: TRBD1
clone_size: once
j_call: TRBJ2-7
cdr3_nt: TGTGCCAGCAGTTACCTACAGGGGAGCGAGCAGTACTTC
cdr3_aa: CASSYLQGSEQYF

v_call: TRBV27
d_call: .
clone_size: .
j_call: TRBJ1-5
cdr3_nt: TGTGCCAGCAGTTTTAGAGGGAATCAGCCCCAGCATTTT
cdr3_aa: CASSFRGNQPQHF

v_call: TRBV3-1/TRBV3-2
d_call: .
clone_size: once
j_call: TRBJ1-2
cdr3_nt: TGTGCCAGCAGTCGCACCCTCAGGGGCGGAAACTATGGCTACACCTTC
cdr3_aa: CASSRTLRGGNYGYTF

v_call: TRBV5-5
d_call: .
clone_size: .
j_call: TRBJ1-2
cdr3_nt: TGTGCCAGCAGTACCACCGGGGGAGGTGGCTATGGCTACACCTTC
cdr3_aa: CASSTTGGGGYGYTF

v_call: TRBV7-9
d_call: .
clone_size: .
j_call: TRBJ2-6
cdr3_nt: TGTGCCAGCAGCTTAGTTTTGGGCTCTGGGGCCAACGTCCTGACTTTC
cdr3_aa: CASSLVLGSGANVLTF